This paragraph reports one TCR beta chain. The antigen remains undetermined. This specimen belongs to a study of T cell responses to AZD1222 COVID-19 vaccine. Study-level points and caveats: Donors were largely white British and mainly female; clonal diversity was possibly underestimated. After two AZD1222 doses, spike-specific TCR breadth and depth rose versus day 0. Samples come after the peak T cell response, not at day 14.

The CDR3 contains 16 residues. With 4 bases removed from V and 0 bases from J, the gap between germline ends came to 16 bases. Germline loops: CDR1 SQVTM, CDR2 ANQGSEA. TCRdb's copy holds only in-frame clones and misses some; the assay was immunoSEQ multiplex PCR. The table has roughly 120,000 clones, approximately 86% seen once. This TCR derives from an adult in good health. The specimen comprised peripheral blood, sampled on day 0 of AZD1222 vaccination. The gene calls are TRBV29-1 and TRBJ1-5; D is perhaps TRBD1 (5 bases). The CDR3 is CSVVIGRGNSNQPQHF. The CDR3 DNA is TGCAGCGTTGTGATAGGGCGGGGGAATAGCAATCAGCCCCAGCATTTT.